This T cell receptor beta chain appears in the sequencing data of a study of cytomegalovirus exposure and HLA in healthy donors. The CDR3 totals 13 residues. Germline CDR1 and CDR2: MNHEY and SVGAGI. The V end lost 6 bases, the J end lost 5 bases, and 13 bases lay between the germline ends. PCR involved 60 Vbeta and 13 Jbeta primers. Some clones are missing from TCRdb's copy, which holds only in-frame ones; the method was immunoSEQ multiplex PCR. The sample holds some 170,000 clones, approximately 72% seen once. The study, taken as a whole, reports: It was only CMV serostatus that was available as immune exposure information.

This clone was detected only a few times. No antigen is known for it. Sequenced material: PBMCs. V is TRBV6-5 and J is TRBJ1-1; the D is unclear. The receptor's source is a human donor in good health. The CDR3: CASSLGGQTEAFF. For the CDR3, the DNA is TGTGCCAGCAGCCTAGGAGGGCAGACTGAAGCTTTCTTT.